These 22 T cell receptor beta chains came from one sample sequenced in a study of T cell responses to AZD1222 COVID-19 vaccine. Data came from immunoSEQ multiplex PCR; TCRdb stores just in-frame clones and leaves some out. Seen here are some 110,000 clones, approximately 88% observed once, and the top ten hold 4.2%. Material: peripheral blood, obtained on day 0 of AZD1222 vaccination. These receptors originate from an adult in good health.

V gene TRBV12-3 or TRBV12-4 combines with J gene TRBJ2-1; tentative D call: TRBD2 (6 bases). Trimming stripped 5 bases from V and 8 bases from J, with 13 bases between. The CDR3 sequence is 13 residues long. The CDR3 loop is CASSLRLVDEQFF. The CDR3 DNA reads as TGTGCCAGCAGTCTCCGACTAGTCGATGAGCAGTTCTTC.

The chain has TRBV18 and TRBJ2-3, with no clear D. V dropped 0 bases and J dropped 1 base, with 14 bases sitting between them. The CDR3 loop spans 17 amino acids. Per the germline V gene, CDR1 is KGHSH and CDR2 is LQKENI. The CDR3 DNA sequence: TGTGCCAGCTCACCACCGACGACGCCCCGAGGCACAGATACGCAGTATTTT. It yields the protein CASSPPTTPRGTDTQYF.

The J gene is TRBJ2-7, the V gene TRBV28; D is unresolved. V lost 4 bases to trimming and J lost 4 bases, with 11 bases between them. Germline-derived CDR1 and CDR2 are MDHEN and SYDVKM. The CDR3 sequence is 13 residues long. Here the CDR3 reads CASSSPARYEQYF. CDR3 nucleotides: TGTGCCAGCAGTTCCCCCGCTCGGTACGAGCAGTACTTC.

The chain links TRBV11-2 to TRBJ2-6; unclear D gene. Germline CDR1 SGHAT, CDR2 FQNNGV. The CDR3 totals 15 residues. Trimming took off 3 bases at V and 2 bases at J, with 8 bases between the two ends. The CDR3 DNA sequence: TGTGCCAGCAGCTTTACGTATCCTGGGGCCAACGTCCTGACTTTC. It encodes CASSFTYPGANVLTF.

This clone was seen once. The chain has TRBV9 and TRBJ2-1; 8 bases align to TRBD2. CDR1 is SGDLS, CDR2 YYNGEE, per germline. Trimming removed 4 bases from V and 5 bases from J; junction bases left unmatched: 14. This CDR3 has 17 residues. CDR3 loop: CASSLTPGGGRHNEQFF. In nucleotides, the CDR3 is TGTGCCAGCAGCCTCACGCCGGGAGGGGGACGGCACAATGAGCAGTTCTTC. The full variable domain, rest sourced from reference TRBV9 and TRBJ2-1, is DSGVTQTPKHLITATGQRVTLRCSPRSGDLSVYWYQQSLDQGLQFLIQYYNGEERAKGNILERFSAQQFPDLHSELNLSSLELGDSALYFCASSLTPGGGRHNEQFFGPGTRLTVL.

V usage is TRBV5-1 and J usage is TRBJ2-1, with D perhaps TRBD2 (5 bases). The V end lost 0 bases, the J end lost 8 bases, and 12 bases lay between the germline ends. CDR1 and CDR2 from the germline V gene are SGHRS and YFSETQ. The CDR3 length is 14 residues. CDR3 loop: CASSLDPSSHEQFF. The CDR3 bases are TGCGCCAGCAGCTTGGACCCTTCTAGCCATGAGCAGTTCTTC.

This rearrangement joins TRBV3-1 (or the pseudogene TRBV3-2) to TRBJ1-1; possibly TRBD1 for D (6 bases). Germline lookup yields CDR1 LGHDT and CDR2 YNNKEL (reference sequence). Trimming took off 4 bases at V and 8 bases at J, with 11 bases between the two ends. There are 12 residues in the CDR3. The CDR3 sequence: CASSRTDREAFF. CDR3 nucleotides: TGTGCCAGCAGCCGCACGGACAGAGAAGCTTTCTTT.

This rearrangement joins TRBV28 to TRBJ2-2, with a weak D call TRBD2 (7 bases). V lost 11 bases, J lost 4 bases, and 17 bases lay in between. From germline, CDR1 is MDHEN and CDR2 SYDVKM. The CDR3 runs to 14 residues. Here the CDR3 DNA reads TGTGCCTCCTCCCCGGGGGGCGGCACCGGGGAGCTGTTTTTT. It yields the protein CASSPGGGTGELFF.

This sequence joins TRBV4-1 and TRBJ1-3, with D possibly being TRBD1 (5 bases). Per the germline V gene, CDR1 is MGHRA and CDR2 is YSYEKL. The CDR3 loop spans 17 amino acids. The germline V and J ends were trimmed by 0 bases and 0 bases, with 12 bases remaining between them. Here the CDR3 reads CASSQDYGGYSGNTIYF. In DNA form, the CDR3 reads TGCGCCAGCAGCCAAGATTACGGGGGATACTCTGGAAACACCATATATTTT.

This chain uses TRBV5-1 with TRBJ1-2; 10 nucleotides agree with TRBD1. The junction had 7 bases not matched to a gene; V was cut back by 6 bases and J by 2 bases. Germline CDR1 SGHRS, CDR2 YFSETQ. The CDR3 totals 15 residues. The CDR3 is CASNHGQGVNYGYTF. In DNA, the CDR3 is TGCGCCAGCAATCATGGACAGGGGGTGAACTATGGCTACACCTTC.

The chain links TRBV25-1 to TRBJ2-1; D not certain. Per germline, CDR1 MGHDK and CDR2 SYGVNS. Trimming cost V 2 bases and J 3 bases, with 5 bases left between them. There are 13 residues in the CDR3. The CDR3 protein is CASSEGDYNEQFF. The CDR3 DNA reads TGTGCCAGCAGTGAAGGGGACTACAATGAGCAGTTCTTC.

The rearrangement joins TRBV10-3 to TRBJ2-1, with a weak D call TRBD2 (7 bases). This CDR3 region has 12 residues. V lost 10 bases and J lost 8, with 15 bases in between. Looked up from germline, CDR1 is ENHRY and CDR2 is SYGVKD. CDR3 sequence (DNA): TGTGCCACCACGAAAGGGGGGGATGAGCAGTTCTTC. Translation: CATTKGGDEQFF.

This clone appeared a single time. This rearrangement joins TRBV14 to TRBJ1-1; no firm D call. The ends were cut back, 0 bases at V and 6 bases at J, with 8 bases in the middle. Looked up from germline, CDR1 is SGHDN and CDR2 is FVKESK. The CDR3 totals 13 residues. The CDR3 DNA follows: TGTGCCAGCAGCCAAGACTTACGGGCTGAAGCTTTCTTT. Translated: CASSQDLRAEAFF.

The genes are TRBV30 and TRBJ2-3; 7 bases line up with TRBD2. The CDR3 sequence is 13 residues long. Germline CDR1 GTSNPN, CDR2 SVGIG (reference sequence). The V gene end was trimmed by 2 bases and the J gene end by 8 bases; junction bases not matched to a gene: 7. CDR3: CAWSILGGGTQYF. For the CDR3, the DNA is TGTGCCTGGAGTATCCTGGGGGGGGGTACGCAGTATTTT.

The rearrangement links TRBV9 to TRBJ2-1; D unclear. Trimming cost V 0 bases and J 0 bases, with 10 bases left between them. The germline CDR1 and CDR2 sequences are SGDLS and YYNGEE. The CDR3 runs to 16 residues. The DNA for the CDR3 is TGTGCCAGCAGCGTAGATCTGGTACTCTCCTACAATGAGCAGTTCTTC. Its protein product is CASSVDLVLSYNEQFF.

CDR3 region: CASRSTENEQFF. As DNA, the CDR3 is TGTGCCAGCAGGTCCACAGAGAATGAGCAGTTCTTC. The chain recombines TRBV28 with TRBJ2-1; D not certain. CDR3 length: 12 residues. V gave up 6 bases and J gave up 7 bases, with 10 bases separating them. From germline, CDR1 is MDHEN and CDR2 SYDVKM.

The chain recombines TRBV30 with TRBJ1-1, with D hard to call. The CDR3 loop spans 11 amino acids. Germline loops: CDR1 GTSNPN, CDR2 SVGIG (reference sequence). The V gene lost 2 bases and the J gene lost 9 bases, with 10 bases spanning the gap. CDR3 DNA sequence: TGTGCCTGGAGTCGAGACCGGAAAGCTTTCTTT. As protein: CAWSRDRKAFF.

This chain joins TRBV9 and TRBJ2-2; D remains unclear. Germline lookup yields CDR1 SGDLS and CDR2 YYNGEE. This CDR3 region has 14 residues. V was shortened by 4 bases and J by 6 bases, with 13 bases between the two germline ends. This chain's CDR3 is CASSPGDRSGELFF. For the CDR3, the DNA is TGTGCCAGCAGCCCCGGAGATAGGTCCGGGGAGCTGTTTTTT.

This clone has a single count. This chain joins TRBV15 and TRBJ1-3; no reliable D call. Germline V CDR1 and CDR2: LNHNV, YYDKDF (reference sequence). Trimming removed 0 bases at V and 6 bases at J, with 12 bases between. There are 15 residues in the CDR3. The DNA of the CDR3 is TGTGCCACCAGCAGAGATCGGGGTCGAGAAAACACCATATATTTT. As protein: CATSRDRGRENTIYF.

The chain joins TRBV5-6 to TRBJ1-2; D is ambiguous. Per the germline V gene, CDR1 is SGHDT and CDR2 is YYEEEE. The CDR3 has 12 amino acids. V gave up 2 bases and J gave up 3 bases, with 5 bases separating them. The CDR3 bases are TGTGCCAGCAGCTTTTGGCACTATGGCTACACCTTC. Translation: CASSFWHYGYTF.

The chain employs TRBV2 and TRBJ1-2; the D gene is possibly TRBD1 (5 bases). V lost 6 bases to trimming and J lost 4 bases, with 15 bases between them. Germline V gene data show CDR1 as SNHLY and CDR2 as FYNNEI. This CDR3 is 14 amino acids long. The CDR3 DNA reads as TGTGCCAGCAGCCGGGACGAAGGAGTCTATGGCTACACCTTC. Protein: CASSRDEGVYGYTF. Supplemented by reference TRBV2 and TRBJ1-2, the full variable domain reads EPEVTQTPSHQVTQMGQEVILRCVPISNHLYFYWYRQILGQKVEFLVSFYNNEISEKSEIFDDQFSVERPDGSNFTLKIRSTKLEDSAMYFCASSRDEGVYGYTFGSGTRLTVV.

This chain connects TRBV6-2 or TRBV6-3 to TRBJ1-2, with a tentative D call TRBD1 (6 bases). V lost 5 bases to trimming and J lost 3 bases, with 10 bases between them. CDR1 is MNHEY and CDR2 is SVGEGT in the germline V gene. The CDR3 is made up of 13 amino acids. CDR3 region: CASSNRVDYGYTF. CDR3 coding DNA: TGTGCCAGCAGTAACAGGGTTGACTATGGCTACACCTTC.